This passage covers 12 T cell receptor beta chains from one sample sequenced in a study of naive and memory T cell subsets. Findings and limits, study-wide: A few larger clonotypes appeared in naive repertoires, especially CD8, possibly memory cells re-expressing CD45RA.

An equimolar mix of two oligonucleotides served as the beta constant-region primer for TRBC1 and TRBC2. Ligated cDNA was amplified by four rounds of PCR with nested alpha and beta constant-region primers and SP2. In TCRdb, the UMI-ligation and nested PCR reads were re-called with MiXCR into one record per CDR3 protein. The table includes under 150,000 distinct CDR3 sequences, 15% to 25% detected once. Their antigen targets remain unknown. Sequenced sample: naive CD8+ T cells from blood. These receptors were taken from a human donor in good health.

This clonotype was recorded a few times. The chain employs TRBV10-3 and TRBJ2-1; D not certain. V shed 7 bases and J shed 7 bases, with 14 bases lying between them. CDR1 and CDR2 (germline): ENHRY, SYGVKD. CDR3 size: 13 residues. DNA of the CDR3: TGTGCCATCACCCCGGGCGTATGGAATGAGCAGTTCTTC. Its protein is CAITPGVWNEQFF.

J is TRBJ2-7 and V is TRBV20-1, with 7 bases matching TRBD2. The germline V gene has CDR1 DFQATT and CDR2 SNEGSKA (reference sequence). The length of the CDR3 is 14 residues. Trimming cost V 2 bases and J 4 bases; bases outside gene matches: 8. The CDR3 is CSARSRDYLYEQYF. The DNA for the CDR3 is TGCAGTGCTAGATCTCGGGACTACTTATACGAGCAGTACTTC.

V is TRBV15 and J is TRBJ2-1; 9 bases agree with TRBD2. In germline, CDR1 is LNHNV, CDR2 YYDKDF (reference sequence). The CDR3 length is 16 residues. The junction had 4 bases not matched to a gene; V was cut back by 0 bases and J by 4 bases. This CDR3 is CATSREASGKYNEQFF. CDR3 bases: TGTGCCACCAGCAGAGAGGCTAGCGGGAAGTACAATGAGCAGTTCTTC.

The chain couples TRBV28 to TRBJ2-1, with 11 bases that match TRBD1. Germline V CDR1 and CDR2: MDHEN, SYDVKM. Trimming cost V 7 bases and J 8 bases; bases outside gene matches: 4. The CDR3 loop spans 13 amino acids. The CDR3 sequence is CASMDRGLYEQFF. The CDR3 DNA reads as TGTGCCAGCATGGACAGGGGGCTCTATGAGCAGTTCTTC.

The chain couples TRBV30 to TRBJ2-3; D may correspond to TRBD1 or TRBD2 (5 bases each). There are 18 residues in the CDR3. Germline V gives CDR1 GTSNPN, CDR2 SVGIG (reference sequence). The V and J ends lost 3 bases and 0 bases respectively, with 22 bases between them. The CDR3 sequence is CAWSAGTYDELSTDTQYF. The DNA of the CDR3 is TGTGCCTGGAGCGCCGGGACGTACGACGAGCTTAGCACAGATACGCAGTATTTT.

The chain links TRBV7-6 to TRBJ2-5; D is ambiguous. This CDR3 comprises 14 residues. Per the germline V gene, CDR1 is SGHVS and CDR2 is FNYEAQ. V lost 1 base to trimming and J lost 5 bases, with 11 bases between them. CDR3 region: CASSLGPGRETQYF. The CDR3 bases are TGTGCCAGCAGCTTAGGTCCGGGTCGGGAGACCCAGTACTTC.

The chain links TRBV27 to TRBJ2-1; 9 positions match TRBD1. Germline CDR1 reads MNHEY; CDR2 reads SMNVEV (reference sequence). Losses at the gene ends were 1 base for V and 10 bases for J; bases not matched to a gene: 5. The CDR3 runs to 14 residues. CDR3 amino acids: CASSLLGQGNEQFF. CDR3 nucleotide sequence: TGTGCCAGCAGTTTATTGGGACAGGGCAACGAGCAGTTCTTC.

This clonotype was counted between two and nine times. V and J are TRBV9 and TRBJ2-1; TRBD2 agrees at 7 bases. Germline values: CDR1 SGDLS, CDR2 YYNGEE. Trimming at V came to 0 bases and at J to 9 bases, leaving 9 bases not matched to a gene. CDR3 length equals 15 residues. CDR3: CASSVGAGVAREQFF. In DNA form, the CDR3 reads TGTGCCAGCAGCGTAGGCGCGGGAGTGGCACGTGAGCAGTTCTTC.

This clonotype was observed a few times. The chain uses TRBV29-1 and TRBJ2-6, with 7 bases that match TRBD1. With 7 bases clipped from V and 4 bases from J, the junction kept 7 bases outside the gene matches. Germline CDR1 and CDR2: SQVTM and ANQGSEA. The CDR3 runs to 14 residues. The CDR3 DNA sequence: TGCAGCGCCAGACAGGGAACCGGGGCCAACGTCCTGACTTTC. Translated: CSARQGTGANVLTF.

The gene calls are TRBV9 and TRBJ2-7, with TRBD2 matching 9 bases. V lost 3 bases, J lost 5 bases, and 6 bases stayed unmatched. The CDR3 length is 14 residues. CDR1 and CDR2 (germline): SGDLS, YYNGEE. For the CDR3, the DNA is TGTGCCAGCAGCGAAGCGGGGGGTCTCCACGAGCAGTACTTC. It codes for CASSEAGGLHEQYF.

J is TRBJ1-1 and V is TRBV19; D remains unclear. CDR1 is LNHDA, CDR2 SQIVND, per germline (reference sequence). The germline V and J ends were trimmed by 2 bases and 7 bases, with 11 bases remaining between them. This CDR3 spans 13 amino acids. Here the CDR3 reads CASSINGRIEAFF. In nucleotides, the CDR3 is TGTGCCAGTAGTATAAATGGTCGTATTGAAGCTTTCTTT. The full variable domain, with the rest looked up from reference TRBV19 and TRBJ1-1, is DGGITQSPKYLFRKEGQNVTLSCEQNLNHDAMYWYRQDPGQGLRLIYYSQIVNDFQKGDIAEGYSVSREKKESFPLTVTSAQKNPTAFYLCASSINGRIEAFFGQGTRLTVV.

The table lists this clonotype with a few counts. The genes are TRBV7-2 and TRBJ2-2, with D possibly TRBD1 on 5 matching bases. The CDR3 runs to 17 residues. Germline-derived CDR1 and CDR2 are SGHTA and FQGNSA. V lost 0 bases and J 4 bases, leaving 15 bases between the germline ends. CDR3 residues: CASSLAASGMPTGELFF. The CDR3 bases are TGTGCCAGCAGCTTAGCAGCTTCAGGGATGCCCACCGGGGAGCTGTTTTTT.